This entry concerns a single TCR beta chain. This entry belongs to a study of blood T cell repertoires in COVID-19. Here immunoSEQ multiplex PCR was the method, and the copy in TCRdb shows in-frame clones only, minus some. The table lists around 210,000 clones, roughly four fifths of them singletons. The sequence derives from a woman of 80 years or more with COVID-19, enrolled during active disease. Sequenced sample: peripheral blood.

The CDR3 spells CASSLESRSSSGYTF. In DNA, the CDR3 is TGTGCCAGCAGCTTAGAATCGCGGTCGTCGTCTGGCTACACCTTC. V usage is TRBV7-8 and J usage is TRBJ1-2; D uncertain. CDR3 size: 15 residues. The germline V gene has CDR1 SGHVS and CDR2 FQNEAQ. The ends were cut back, 1 base at V and 7 bases at J, with 16 bases in the middle.